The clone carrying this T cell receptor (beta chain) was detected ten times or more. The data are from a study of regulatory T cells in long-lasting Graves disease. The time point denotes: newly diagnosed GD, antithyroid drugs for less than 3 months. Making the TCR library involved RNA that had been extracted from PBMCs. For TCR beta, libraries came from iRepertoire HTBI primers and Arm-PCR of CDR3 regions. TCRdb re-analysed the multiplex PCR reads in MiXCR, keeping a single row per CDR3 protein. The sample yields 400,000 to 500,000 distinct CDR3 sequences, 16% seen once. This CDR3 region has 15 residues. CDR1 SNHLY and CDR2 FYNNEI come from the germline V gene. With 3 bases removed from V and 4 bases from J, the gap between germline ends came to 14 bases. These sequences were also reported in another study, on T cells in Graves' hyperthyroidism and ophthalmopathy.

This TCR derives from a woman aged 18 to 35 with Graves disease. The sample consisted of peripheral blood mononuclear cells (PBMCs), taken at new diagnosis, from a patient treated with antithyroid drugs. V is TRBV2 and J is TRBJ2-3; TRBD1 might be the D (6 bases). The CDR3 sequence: CASSDAAGAADTQYF. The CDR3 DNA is TGTGCCAGCAGTGACGCGGCAGGGGCAGCAGATACGCAGTATTTT.